Presented here are 10 T cell receptor beta chains from one specimen sequenced in a study of cytomegalovirus exposure and HLA in healthy donors. PCR used 60 Vbeta primers and 13 Jbeta primers. Clones were read by immunoSEQ multiplex PCR, and TCRdb kept only the in-frame ones, dropping some. The sample shows over 95,000 clones, approximately 80% of them seen only once. Sample: PBMCs. These receptors were collected from a woman younger than 35 in good health and CMV-seronegative.

The J gene is TRBJ2-5, the V gene TRBV20-1; D remains ambiguous. This CDR3 is 10 amino acids long. Germline V gives CDR1 DFQATT, CDR2 SNEGSKA (reference sequence). The V gene lost 5 bases and the J gene lost 4 bases, with 5 bases spanning the gap. CDR3: CSAGLETQYF. In DNA form, the CDR3 reads TGCAGTGCTGGCCTAGAGACCCAGTACTTC.

This clone has only a few counts. The CDR3 loop reads CASSFAGGGYGYTF. In DNA form, the CDR3 reads TGTGCCAGCAGTTTCGCAGGTGGAGGCTATGGCTACACCTTC. V is TRBV28 and J is TRBJ1-2; D is undetermined. The germline V gene encodes CDR1 MDHEN and CDR2 SYDVKM. Trimming took off 3 bases at V and 4 bases at J, with 12 bases between the two ends. The CDR3 length is 14 residues.

This chain joins TRBV7-9 and TRBJ2-1; D gene uncertain. The CDR3 is made up of 15 amino acids. V was shortened by 5 bases and J by 2 bases, with 13 bases between the two germline ends. CDR1 SEHNR and CDR2 FQNEAQ come from the germline V gene (reference sequence). The CDR3 DNA reads TGTGCCAGCAGCCCCTACCGGGTCCCCTACAATGAGCAGTTCTTC. Its translation: CASSPYRVPYNEQFF.

The V gene is TRBV14, the J gene TRBJ2-1; TRBD2 is a possible D gene (6 bases). The V gene lost 6 bases and the J gene lost 6 bases, with 18 bases spanning the gap. In germline, CDR1 is SGHDN, CDR2 FVKESK. The CDR3 contains 15 residues. CDR3 amino acids: CASSRPGTPLNEQFF. DNA for the CDR3: TGTGCCAGCAGTCGACCCGGGACTCCCCTCAATGAGCAGTTCTTC.

CDR3 amino acids: CASSRGGTGSTYEQYF. DNA for the CDR3: TGTGCCAGCAGCCGCGGAGGGACAGGGTCTACGTACGAGCAGTACTTC. The genes are TRBV5-4 and TRBJ2-7; 9 bases line up with TRBD1. CDR1 and CDR2 (germline): SGHNT, YYREEE (reference sequence). V dropped 4 bases and J dropped 4; count of bases not matched to a gene: 12. The CDR3 is 16 amino acids.

This clone was observed a few times. The chain couples TRBV14 to TRBJ2-1; tentatively, D is TRBD2 (7 bases). This CDR3 has 15 amino acids. Between the trimmed V and J ends, which lost 0 bases and 6 bases, there was a span of 12 bases. The germline V gene encodes CDR1 SGHDN and CDR2 FVKESK. The CDR3: CASSQEEAGANEQFF. In DNA form, the CDR3 reads TGTGCCAGCAGCCAAGAGGAGGCGGGGGCCAATGAGCAGTTCTTC.

CDR3 sequence (DNA): TGTGCCAGCAGCGGCGGGACGGCAAAAGAGACCCAGTACTTC. It yields the protein CASSGGTAKETQYF. V usage is TRBV7-9 and J usage is TRBJ2-5; a possible D gene is TRBD2 (6 bases). Germline V lookup: CDR1 SEHNR, CDR2 FQNEAQ (reference sequence). CDR3 length equals 14 residues. Trimming stripped 5 bases from V and 3 bases from J, with 13 bases between.

The V call is TRBV7-2, the J call TRBJ2-5, with D perhaps TRBD2 (6 bases). CDR1 is SGHTA and CDR2 is FQGNSA in the germline V gene. The CDR3 length is 13 residues. V gave up 1 base and J gave up 5 bases, with 8 bases separating them. This CDR3 reads CASSLVGRETQYF. CDR3 coding DNA: TGTGCCAGCAGCTTAGTAGGGAGGGAGACCCAGTACTTC.

The genes are TRBV5-6 and TRBJ2-5; 8 nucleotides agree with TRBD1. V gave up 0 bases and J gave up 7 bases; unmatched junction bases: 5. The germline CDR1 and CDR2 sequences are SGHDT and YYEEEE. The CDR3 has 14 amino acids. CDR3 sequence (DNA): TGTGCCAGCAGCTTGGGCAGGGGGACAGGGACCCAGTACTTC. Translated, it gives CASSLGRGTGTQYF.

V usage is TRBV28 and J usage is TRBJ2-7, with TRBD2 matching over 11 bases. V trimming: 5 bases; J trimming: 5 bases; junction bases outside the gene matches: 8. The CDR3 is 15 amino acids. Germline assignment: CDR1 MDHEN and CDR2 SYDVKM. DNA for the CDR3: TGTGCCAGCAGTCCGCTAGCGGGAGGAACCCACGAGCAGTACTTC. Its protein product is CASSPLAGGTHEQYF.